This TCR beta chain was recovered during a study of blood T cell repertoires in COVID-19. Study-level background: Sites across the United States, Italy and Spain contributed samples from acute and convalescent COVID-19. Nucleic acid was either cDNA or gDNA, and it came from T cells, B-cell-depleted T cells, or PBMCs.

Authors' analysis steps: Reference gene primer amplification yielded estimated nucleated cell counts. The table came from immunoSEQ multiplex PCR; TCRdb's copy has only in-frame clones and leaves some out. V and J calls and clone size come straight from that table; D and trimming were deduced from the DNA. The repertoire holds approximately 260,000 clones, with 85% to 90% as singletons. Sequencing was performed on peripheral blood. The source is a man aged 18 to 35 with active or convalescent COVID-19.

The CDR3 sequence is CASSPQRQETQYF. As DNA, the CDR3 is TGCGCCAGCAGCCCGCAGAGGCAAGAGACCCAGTACTTC. The rearrangement links TRBV4-3 to TRBJ2-5, with unresolved D. The CDR3 runs 13 residues. Germline V gene data show CDR1 as LGHNA and CDR2 as YSLEER. V was shortened by 4 bases and J by 2 bases, with 8 bases between the two germline ends.